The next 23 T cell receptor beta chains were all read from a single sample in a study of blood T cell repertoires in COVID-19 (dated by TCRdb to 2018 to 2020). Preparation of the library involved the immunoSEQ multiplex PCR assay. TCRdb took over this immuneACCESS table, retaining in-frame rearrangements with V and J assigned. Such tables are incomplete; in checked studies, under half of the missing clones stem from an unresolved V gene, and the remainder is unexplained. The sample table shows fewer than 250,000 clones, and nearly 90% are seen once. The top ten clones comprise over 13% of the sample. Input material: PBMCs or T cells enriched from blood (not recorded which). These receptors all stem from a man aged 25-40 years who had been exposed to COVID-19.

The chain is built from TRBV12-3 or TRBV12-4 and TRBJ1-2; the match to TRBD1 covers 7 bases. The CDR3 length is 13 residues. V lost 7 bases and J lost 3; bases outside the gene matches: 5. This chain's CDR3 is CASKTGTDYGYTF. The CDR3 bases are TGTGCCAGCAAAACCGGGACAGACTATGGCTACACCTTC.

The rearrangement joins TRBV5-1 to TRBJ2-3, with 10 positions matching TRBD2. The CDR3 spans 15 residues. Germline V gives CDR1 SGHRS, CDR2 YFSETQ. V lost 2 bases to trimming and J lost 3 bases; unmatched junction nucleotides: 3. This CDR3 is CASSFSGGQTDTQYF. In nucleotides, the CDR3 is TGCGCCAGCAGCTTTAGCGGGGGGCAGACAGATACGCAGTATTTT.

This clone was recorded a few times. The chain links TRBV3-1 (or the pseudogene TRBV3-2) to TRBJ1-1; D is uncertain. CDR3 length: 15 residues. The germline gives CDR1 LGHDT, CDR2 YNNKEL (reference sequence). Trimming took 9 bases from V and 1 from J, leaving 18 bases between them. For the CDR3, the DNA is TGTGCCAGTAGCTTAGCAGATTTTACGAACACTGAAGCTTTCTTT. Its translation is CASSLADFTNTEAFF.

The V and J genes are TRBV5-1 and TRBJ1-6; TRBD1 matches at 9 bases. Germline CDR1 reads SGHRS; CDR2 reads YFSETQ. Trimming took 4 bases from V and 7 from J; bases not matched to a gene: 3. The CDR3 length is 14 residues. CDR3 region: CASSNDRGNSPLHF. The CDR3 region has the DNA TGCGCCAGCAGCAATGACAGGGGGAATTCACCCCTCCACTTT.

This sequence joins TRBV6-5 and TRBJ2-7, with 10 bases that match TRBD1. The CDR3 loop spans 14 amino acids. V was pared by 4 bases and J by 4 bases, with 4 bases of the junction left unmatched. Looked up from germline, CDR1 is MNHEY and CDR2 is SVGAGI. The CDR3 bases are TGTGCCAGCAGTTTCCGGGACAGGGGATACGAGCAGTACTTC. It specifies CASSFRDRGYEQYF.

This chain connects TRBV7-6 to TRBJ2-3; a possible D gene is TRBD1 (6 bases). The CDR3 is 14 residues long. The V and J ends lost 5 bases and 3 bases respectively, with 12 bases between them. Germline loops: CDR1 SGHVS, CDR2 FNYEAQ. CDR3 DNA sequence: TGTGCCAGCAGCATGTCTACAGGGACAGATACGCAGTATTTT. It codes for CASSMSTGTDTQYF.

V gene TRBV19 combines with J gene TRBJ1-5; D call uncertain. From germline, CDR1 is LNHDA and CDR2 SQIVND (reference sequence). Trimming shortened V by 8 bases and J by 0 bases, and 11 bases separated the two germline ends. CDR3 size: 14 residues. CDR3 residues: CASVSGYSNQPQHF. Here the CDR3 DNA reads TGTGCCAGTGTGTCAGGATATAGCAATCAGCCCCAGCATTTT.

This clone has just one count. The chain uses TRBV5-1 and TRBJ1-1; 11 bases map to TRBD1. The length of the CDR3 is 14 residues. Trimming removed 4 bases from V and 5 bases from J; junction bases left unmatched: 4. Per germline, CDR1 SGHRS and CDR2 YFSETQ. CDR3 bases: TGCGCCAGCAGCCAGGGACAGGGGGTAACTGAAGCTTTCTTT. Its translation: CASSQGQGVTEAFF.

The CDR3 reads CASSPGFTYNEQFF. Here the CDR3 DNA reads TGCGCCAGCAGCCCGGGATTTACCTACAATGAGCAGTTCTTC. This chain joins TRBV5-1 and TRBJ2-1; D possibly corresponds to TRBD2 (5 bases). This CDR3 spans 14 amino acids. Germline V CDR1 and CDR2: SGHRS, YFSETQ. Trimming removed 4 bases at V and 2 bases at J, with 10 bases between.

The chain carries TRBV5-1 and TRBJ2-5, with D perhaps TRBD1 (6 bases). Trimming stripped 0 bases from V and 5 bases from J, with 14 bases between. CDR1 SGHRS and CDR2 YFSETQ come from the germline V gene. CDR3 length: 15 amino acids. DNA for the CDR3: TGCGCCAGCAGCTTGGGGGGGCGACGGGACGAGACCCAGTACTTC. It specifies CASSLGGRRDETQYF.

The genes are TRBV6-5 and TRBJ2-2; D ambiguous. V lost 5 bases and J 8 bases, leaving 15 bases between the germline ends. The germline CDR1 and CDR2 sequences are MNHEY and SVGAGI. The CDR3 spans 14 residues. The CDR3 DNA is TGTGCCAGCAGTACCTTGAATTCTGCGGGGGAGCTGTTTTTT. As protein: CASSTLNSAGELFF.

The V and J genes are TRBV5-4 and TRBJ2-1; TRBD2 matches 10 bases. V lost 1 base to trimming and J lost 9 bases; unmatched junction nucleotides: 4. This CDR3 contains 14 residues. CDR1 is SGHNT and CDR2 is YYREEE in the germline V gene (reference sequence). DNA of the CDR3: TGTGCCAGCAGCTTGACTAGCGGGGTTGGTGAGCAGTTCTTC. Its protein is CASSLTSGVGEQFF.

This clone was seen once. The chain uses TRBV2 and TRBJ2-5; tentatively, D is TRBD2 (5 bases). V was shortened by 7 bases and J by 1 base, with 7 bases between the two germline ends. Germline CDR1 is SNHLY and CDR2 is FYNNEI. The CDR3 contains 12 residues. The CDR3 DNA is TGTGCCAGCACTCTAGCCCAAGAGACCCAGTACTTC. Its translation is CASTLAQETQYF. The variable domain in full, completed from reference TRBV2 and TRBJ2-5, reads EPEVTQTPSHQVTQMGQEVILRCVPISNHLYFYWYRQILGQKVEFLVSFYNNEISEKSEIFDDQFSVERPDGSNFTLKIRSTKLEDSAMYFCASTLAQETQYFGPGTRLLVL.

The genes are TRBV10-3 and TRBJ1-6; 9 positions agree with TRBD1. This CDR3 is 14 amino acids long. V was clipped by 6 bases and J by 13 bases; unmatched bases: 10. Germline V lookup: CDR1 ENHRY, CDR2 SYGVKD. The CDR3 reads CAISMGTGQNPLHF. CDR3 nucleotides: TGTGCCATCAGCATGGGGACAGGGCAAAATCCCCTCCACTTT.

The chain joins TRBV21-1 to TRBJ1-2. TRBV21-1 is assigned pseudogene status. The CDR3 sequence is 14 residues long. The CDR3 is CASSNGVPLYGYTF. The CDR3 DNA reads TGTGCCAGCAGCAACGGGGTTCCTCTCTATGGCTACACCTTC.

For the CDR3, the DNA is TGTGCCAGCAGTCCGCTAGCGGGGGACCTTACCGGGGAGCTGTTTTTT. Residues: CASSPLAGDLTGELFF. This chain connects TRBV6-4 to TRBJ2-2, with 10 positions matching TRBD2. V was pared by 5 bases and J by 5 bases, with 8 bases of the junction left unmatched. CDR1 and CDR2 (germline): MRHNA, SNTAGT. The CDR3 length is 16 residues.

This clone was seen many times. CDR3 protein: CASSEQVNQPQHF. Here the CDR3 DNA reads TGTGCCAGCAGTGAACAGGTTAATCAGCCCCAGCATTTT. V is TRBV6-1 and J is TRBJ1-5; D is unclear. The CDR3 spans 13 residues. V was clipped by 2 bases and J by 4 bases, with 6 bases between them. Germline values: CDR1 MNHNS, CDR2 SASEGT.

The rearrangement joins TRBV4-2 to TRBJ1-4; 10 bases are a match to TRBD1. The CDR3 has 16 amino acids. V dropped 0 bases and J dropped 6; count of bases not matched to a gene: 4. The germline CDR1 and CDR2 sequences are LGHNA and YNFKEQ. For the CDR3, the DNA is TGTGCCAGCAGCCAAGATGGGGGACAGGGGTATGAAAAACTGTTTTTT. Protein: CASSQDGGQGYEKLFF.

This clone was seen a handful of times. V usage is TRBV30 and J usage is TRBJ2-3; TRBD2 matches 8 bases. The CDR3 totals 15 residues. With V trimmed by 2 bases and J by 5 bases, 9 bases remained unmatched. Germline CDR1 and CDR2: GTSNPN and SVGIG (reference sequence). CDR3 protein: CAWSRRRGGQDTQYF. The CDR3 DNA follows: TGTGCCTGGAGTAGGCGTCGGGGGGGCCAAGATACGCAGTATTTT.

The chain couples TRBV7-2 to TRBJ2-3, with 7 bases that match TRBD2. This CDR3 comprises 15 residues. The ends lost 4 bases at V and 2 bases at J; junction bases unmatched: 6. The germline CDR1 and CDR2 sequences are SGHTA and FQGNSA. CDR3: CASSSGSGDTDTQYF. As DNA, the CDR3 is TGTGCCAGCAGCTCAGGAAGCGGGGACACAGATACGCAGTATTTT. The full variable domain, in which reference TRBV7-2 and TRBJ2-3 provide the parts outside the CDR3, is GAGVSQSPSNKVTEKGKDVELRCDPISGHTALYWYRQSLGQGLEFLIYFQGNSAPDKSGLPSDRFSAERTGGSVSTLTIQRTQQEDSAVYLCASSSGSGDTDTQYFGPGTRLTVL.

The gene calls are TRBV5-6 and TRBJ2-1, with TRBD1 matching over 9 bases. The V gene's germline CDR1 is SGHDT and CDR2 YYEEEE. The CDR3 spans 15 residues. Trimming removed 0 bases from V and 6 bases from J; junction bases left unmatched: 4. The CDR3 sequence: CASSLDGTGRNEQFF. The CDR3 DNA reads TGTGCCAGCAGCTTGGATGGGACAGGGCGCAATGAGCAGTTCTTC.

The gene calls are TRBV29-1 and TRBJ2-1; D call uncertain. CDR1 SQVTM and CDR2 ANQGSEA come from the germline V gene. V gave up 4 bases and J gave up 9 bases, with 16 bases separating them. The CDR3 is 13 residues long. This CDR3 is CSVVPLPVGEQFF. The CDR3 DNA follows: TGCAGCGTTGTTCCCCTTCCGGTCGGTGAGCAGTTCTTC.

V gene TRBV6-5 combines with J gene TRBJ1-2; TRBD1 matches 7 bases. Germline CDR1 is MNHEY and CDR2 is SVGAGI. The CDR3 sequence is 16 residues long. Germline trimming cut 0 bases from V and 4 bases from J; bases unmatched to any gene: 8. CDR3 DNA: TGTGCCAGCAGTTACTCCCTCCGGGACAGACCCTATGGCTACACCTTC. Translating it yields CASSYSLRDRPYGYTF.